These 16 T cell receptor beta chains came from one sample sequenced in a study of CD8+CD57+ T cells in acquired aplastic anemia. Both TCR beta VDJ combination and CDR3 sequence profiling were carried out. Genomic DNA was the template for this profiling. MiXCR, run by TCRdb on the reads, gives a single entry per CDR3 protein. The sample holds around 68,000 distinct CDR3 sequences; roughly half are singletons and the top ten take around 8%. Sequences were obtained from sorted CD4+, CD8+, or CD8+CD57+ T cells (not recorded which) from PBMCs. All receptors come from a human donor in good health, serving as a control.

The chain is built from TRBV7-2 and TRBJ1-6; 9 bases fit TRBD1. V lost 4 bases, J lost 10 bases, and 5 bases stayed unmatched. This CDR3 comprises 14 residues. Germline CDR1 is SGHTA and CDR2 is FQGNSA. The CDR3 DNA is TGTGCCAGCAGCTCGGACAGGGGACGGTCACCCCTCCACTTT. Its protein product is CASSSDRGRSPLHF.

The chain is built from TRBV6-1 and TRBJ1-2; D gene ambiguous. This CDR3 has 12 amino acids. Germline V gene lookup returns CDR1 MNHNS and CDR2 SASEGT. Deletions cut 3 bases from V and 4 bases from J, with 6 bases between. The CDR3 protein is CASSEGGYGYTF. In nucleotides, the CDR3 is TGTGCCAGCAGTGAGGGCGGCTATGGCTACACCTTC.

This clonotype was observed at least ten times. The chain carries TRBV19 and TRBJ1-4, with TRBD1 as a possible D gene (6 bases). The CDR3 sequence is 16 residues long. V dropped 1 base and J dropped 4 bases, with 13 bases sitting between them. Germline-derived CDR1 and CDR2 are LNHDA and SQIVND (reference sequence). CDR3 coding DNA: TGTGCCAGTAGTATAGGCAGGGGCGCGGGTAATGAAAAACTGTTTTTT. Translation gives CASSIGRGAGNEKLFF.

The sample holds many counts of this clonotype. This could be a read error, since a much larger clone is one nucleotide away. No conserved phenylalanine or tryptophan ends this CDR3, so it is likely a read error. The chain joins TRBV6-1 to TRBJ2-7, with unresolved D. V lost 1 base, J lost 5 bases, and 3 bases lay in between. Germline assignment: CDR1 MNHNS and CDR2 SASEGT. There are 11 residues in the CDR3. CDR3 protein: CASSEEHEQYL. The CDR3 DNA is TGTGCCAGCAGTGAAGAACACGAGCAGTACCTC.

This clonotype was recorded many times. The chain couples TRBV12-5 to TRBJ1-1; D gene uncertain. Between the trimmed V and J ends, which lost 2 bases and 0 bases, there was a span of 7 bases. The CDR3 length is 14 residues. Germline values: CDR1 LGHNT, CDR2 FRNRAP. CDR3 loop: CASGLWQVNTEAFF. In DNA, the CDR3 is TGTGCTAGTGGTTTGTGGCAGGTGAACACTGAAGCTTTCTTT.

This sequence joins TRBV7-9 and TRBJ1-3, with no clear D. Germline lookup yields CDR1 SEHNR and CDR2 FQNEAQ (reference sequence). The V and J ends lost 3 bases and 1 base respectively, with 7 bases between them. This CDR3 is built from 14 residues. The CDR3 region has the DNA TGTGCCAGCAGCTTTGGTCAGTCTGGAAACACCATATATTTT. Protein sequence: CASSFGQSGNTIYF.

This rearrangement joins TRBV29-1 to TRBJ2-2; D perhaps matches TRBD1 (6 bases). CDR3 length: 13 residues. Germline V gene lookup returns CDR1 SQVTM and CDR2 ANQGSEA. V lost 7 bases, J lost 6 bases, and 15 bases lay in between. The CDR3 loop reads CSGFRGDAGELFF. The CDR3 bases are TGCAGCGGTTTCAGGGGTGACGCCGGGGAGCTGTTTTTT.

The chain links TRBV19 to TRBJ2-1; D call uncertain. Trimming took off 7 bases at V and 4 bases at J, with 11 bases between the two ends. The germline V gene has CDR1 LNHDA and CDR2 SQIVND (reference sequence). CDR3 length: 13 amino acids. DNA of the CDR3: TGTGCCAGTAACCTTTACCCTTACAATGAGCAGTTCTTC. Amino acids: CASNLYPYNEQFF.

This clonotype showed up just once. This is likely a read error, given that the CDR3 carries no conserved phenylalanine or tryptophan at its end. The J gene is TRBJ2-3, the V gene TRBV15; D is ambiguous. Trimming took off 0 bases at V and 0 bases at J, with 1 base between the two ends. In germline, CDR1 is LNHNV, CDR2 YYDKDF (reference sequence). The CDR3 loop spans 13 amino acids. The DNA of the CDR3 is TGTGCCACCAGCAGAGATAGCACAGATACGCAGTATTGT. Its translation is CATSRDSTDTQYC.

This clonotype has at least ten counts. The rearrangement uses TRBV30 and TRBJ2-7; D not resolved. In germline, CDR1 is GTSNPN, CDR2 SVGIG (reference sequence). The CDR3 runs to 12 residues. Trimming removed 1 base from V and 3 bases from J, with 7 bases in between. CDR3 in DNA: TGTGCCTGGAGTGCACAAAACTACGAGCAGTACTTC. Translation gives CAWSAQNYEQYF.

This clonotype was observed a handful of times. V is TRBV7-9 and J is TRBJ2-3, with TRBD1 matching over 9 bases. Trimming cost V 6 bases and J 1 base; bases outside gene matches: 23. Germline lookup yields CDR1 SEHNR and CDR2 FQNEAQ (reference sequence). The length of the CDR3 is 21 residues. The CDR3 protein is CASRPTPGQGEDRAGTDTQYF. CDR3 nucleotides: TGTGCCAGCAGACCAACGCCGGGACAGGGTGAGGATAGGGCTGGCACAGATACGCAGTATTTT. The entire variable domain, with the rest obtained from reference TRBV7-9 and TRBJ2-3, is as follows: DTGVSQNPRHKITKRGQNVTFRCDPISEHNRLYWYRQTLGQGPEFLTYFQNEAQLEKSRLLSDRFSAERPKGSFSTLEIQRTEQGDSAMYLCASRPTPGQGEDRAGTDTQYFGPGTRLTVL.

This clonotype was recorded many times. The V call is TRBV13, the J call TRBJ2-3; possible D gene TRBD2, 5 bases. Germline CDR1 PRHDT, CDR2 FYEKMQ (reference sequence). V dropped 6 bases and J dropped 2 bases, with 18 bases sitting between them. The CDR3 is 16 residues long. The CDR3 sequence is CASRRSPGSSTDTQYF. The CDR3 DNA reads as TGTGCCAGCAGGCGCAGCCCGGGATCATCCACAGATACGCAGTATTTT. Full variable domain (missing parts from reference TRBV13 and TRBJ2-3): AAGVIQSPRHLIKEKRETATLKCYPIPRHDTVYWYQQGPGQDPQFLISFYEKMQSDKGSIPDRFSAQQFSDYHSELNMSSLELGDSALYFCASRRSPGSSTDTQYFGPGTRLTVL.

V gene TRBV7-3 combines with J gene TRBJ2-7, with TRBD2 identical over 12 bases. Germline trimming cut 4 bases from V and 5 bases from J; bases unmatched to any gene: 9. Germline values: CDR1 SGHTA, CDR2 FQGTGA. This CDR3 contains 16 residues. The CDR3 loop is CASSYQTSGGRDEQYF. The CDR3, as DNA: TGTGCCAGCAGCTACCAGACTAGCGGGGGCCGGGACGAGCAGTACTTC. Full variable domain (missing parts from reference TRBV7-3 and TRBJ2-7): GAGVSQTPSNKVTEKGKYVELRCDPISGHTALYWYRQSLGQGPEFLIYFQGTGAADDSGLPNDRFFAVRPEGSVSTLKIQRTERGDSAVYLCASSYQTSGGRDEQYFGPGTRLTVT.

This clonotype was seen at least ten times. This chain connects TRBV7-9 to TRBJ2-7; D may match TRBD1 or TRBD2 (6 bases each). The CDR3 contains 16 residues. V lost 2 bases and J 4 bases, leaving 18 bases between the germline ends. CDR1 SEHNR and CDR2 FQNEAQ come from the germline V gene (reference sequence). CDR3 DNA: TGTGCCAGCAGCTTACCCCCGGGGGCTGCTCTTTACGAGCAGTACTTC. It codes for CASSLPPGAALYEQYF.

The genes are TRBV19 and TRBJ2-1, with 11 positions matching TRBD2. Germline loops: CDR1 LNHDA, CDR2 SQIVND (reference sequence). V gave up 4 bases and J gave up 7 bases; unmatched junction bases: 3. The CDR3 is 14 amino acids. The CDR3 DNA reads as TGTGCCAGTAGTACACTAGCGGGAGAGAATGAGCAGTTCTTC. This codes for CASSTLAGENEQFF.

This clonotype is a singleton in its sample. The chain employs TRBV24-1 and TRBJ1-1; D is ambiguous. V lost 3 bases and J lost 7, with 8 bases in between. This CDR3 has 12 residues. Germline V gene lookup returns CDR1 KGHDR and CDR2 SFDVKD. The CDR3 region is CATSDAGNEAFF. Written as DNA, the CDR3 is TGTGCCACCAGTGATGCCGGGAATGAAGCTTTCTTT.